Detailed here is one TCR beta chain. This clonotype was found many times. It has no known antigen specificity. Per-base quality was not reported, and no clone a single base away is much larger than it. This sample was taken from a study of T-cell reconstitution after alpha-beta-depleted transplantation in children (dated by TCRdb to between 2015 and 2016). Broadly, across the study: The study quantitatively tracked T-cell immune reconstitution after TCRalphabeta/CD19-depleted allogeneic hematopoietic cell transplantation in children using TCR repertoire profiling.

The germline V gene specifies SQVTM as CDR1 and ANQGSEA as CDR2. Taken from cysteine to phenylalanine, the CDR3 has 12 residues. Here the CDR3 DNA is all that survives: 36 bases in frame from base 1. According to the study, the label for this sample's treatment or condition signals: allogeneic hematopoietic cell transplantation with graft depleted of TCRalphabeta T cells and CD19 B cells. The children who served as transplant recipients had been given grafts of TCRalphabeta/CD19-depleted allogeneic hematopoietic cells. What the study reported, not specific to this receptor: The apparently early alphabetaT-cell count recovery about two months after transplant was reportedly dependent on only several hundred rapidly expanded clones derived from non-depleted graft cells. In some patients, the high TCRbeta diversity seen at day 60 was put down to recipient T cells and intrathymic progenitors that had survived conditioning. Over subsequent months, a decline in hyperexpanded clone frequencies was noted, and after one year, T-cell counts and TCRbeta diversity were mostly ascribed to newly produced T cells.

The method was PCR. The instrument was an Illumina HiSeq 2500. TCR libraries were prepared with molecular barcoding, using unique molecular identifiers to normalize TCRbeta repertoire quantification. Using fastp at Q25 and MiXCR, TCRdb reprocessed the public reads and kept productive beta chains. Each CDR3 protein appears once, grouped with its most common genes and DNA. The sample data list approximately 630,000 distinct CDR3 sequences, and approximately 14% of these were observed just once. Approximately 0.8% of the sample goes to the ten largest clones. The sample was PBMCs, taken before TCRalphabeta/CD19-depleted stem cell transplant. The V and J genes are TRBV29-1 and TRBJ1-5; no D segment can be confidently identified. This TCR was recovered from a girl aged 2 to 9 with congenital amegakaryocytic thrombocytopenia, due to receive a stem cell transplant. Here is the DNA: TGCAGGGAATCGTGGCGCAATCAGCCCCAGCATTTT. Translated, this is CRESWRNQPQHF.